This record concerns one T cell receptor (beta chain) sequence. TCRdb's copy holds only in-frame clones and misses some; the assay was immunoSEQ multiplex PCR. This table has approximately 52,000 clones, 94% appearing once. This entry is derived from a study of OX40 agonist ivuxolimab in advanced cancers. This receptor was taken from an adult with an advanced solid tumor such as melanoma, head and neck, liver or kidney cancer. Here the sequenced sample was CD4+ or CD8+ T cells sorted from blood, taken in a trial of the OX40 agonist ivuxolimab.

The chain's CDR3 is CASQRSGGTDTQYF. The CDR3 nucleotides read TGTGCCAGCCAGCGGAGCGGGGGCACAGATACGCAGTATTTT. The rearrangement links TRBV6-6 to TRBJ2-3; 7 bases match TRBD2. The CDR3 sequence is 14 residues long. Germline lookup yields CDR1 MNHNY and CDR2 SVGAGI (reference sequence). With 8 bases clipped from V and 1 base from J, the junction kept 6 bases outside the gene matches.